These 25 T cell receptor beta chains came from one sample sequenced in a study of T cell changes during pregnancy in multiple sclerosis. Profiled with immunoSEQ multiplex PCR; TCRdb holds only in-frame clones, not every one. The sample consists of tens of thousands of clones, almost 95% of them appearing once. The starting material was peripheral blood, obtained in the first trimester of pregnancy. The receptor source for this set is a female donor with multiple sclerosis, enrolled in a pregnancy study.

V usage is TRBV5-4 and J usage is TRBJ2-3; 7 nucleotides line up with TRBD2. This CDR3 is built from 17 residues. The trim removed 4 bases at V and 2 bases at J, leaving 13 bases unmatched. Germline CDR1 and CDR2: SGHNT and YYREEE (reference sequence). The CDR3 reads CASSAMRARGNTDTQYF. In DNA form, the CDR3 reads TGTGCCAGCAGCGCGATGCGGGCGCGGGGGAACACAGATACGCAGTATTTT.

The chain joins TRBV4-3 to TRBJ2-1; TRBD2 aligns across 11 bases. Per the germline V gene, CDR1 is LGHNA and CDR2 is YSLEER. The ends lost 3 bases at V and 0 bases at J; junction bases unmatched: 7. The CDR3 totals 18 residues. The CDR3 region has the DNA TGCGCCAGCAGCCATGATAGCGGGGGGGCTTTCTCCTACAATGAGCAGTTCTTC. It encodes CASSHDSGGAFSYNEQFF.

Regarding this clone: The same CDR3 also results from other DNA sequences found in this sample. The CDR3 protein is CASSPGQGRNTEAFF. CDR3 bases: TGTGCCAGCTCACCGGGACAGGGTAGGAACACTGAAGCTTTCTTT. The gene calls are TRBV18 and TRBJ1-1, with 9 bases fitting TRBD1. CDR3 length equals 15 residues. Trimming removed 3 bases from V and 1 base from J; junction bases left unmatched: 3. Per the germline V gene, CDR1 is KGHSH and CDR2 is LQKENI.

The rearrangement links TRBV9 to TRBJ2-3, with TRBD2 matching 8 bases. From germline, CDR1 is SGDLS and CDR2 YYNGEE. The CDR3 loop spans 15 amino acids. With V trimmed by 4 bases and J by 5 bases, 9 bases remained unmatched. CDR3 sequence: CASSTGGARGDTQYF. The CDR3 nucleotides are TGTGCCAGCAGCACCGGGGGGGCGAGAGGAGATACGCAGTATTTT.

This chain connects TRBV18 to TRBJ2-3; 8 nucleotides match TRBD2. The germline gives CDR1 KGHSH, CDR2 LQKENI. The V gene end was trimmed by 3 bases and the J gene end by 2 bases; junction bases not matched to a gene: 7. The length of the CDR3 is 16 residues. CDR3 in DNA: TGTGCCAGCTCACCTCTCACGGGGGGGTACACAGATACGCAGTATTTT. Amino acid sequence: CASSPLTGGYTDTQYF.

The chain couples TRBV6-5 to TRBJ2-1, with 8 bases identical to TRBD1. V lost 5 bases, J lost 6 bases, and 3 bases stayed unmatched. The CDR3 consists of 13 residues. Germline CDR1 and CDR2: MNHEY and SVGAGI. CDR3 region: CASSRDRGNEQFF. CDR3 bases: TGTGCCAGCAGTCGTGACAGGGGCAATGAGCAGTTCTTC.

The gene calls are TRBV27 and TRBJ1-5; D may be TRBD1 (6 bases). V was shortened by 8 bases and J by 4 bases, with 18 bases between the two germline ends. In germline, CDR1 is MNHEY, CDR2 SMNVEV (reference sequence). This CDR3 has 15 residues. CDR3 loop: CASSQTGLSNQPQHF. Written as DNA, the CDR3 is TGTGCCAGCTCGCAAACAGGGTTGAGTAATCAGCCCCAGCATTTT.

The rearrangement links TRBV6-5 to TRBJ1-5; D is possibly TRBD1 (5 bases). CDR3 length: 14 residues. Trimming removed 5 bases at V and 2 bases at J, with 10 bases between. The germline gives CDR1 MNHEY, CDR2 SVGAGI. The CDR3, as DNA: TGTGCCAGCAGTCTCAGGGAGGGCAATCAGCCCCAGCATTTT. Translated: CASSLREGNQPQHF.

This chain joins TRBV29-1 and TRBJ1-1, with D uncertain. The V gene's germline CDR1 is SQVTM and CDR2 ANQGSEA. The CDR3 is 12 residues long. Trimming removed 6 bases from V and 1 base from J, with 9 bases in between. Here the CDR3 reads CSVARGNTEAFF. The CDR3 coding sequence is TGCAGCGTAGCGCGAGGGAACACTGAAGCTTTCTTT.

Here the CDR3 DNA reads TGCAGCGCCCAGTGGAGCGGGGAGACCCAGTACTTC. Its translation is CSAQWSGETQYF. The rearrangement links TRBV29-1 to TRBJ2-5; D is perhaps TRBD2 (6 bases). CDR1 is SQVTM and CDR2 is ANQGSEA in the germline V gene. V lost 7 bases, J lost 5 bases, and 14 bases lay in between. The CDR3 sequence is 12 residues long. The variable domain in full, completed from reference TRBV29-1 and TRBJ2-5, reads SAVISQKPSRDICQRGTSLTIQCQVDSQVTMMFWYRQQPGQSLTLIATANQGSEATYESGFVIDKFPISRPNLTFSTLTVSNMSPEDSSIYLCSAQWSGETQYFGPGTRLLVL.

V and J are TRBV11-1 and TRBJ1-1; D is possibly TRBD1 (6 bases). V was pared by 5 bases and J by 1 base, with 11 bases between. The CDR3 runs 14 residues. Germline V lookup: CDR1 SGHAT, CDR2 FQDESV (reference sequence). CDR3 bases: TGTGCCAGCAGCCGAACAGGGACGAACACTGAAGCTTTCTTT. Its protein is CASSRTGTNTEAFF. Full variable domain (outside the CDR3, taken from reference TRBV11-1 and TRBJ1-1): EAEVAQSPRYKITEKSQAVAFWCDPISGHATLYWYRQILGQGPELLVQFQDESVVDDSQLPKDRFSAERLKGVDSTLKIQPAELGDSAMYLCASSRTGTNTEAFFGQGTRLTVV.

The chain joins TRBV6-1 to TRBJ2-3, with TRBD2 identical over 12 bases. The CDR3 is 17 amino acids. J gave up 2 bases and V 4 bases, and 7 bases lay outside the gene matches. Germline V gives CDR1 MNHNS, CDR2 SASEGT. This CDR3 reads CASSANLAGGFTDTQYF. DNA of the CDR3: TGTGCCAGCAGTGCAAACCTAGCGGGGGGGTTCACAGATACGCAGTATTTT.

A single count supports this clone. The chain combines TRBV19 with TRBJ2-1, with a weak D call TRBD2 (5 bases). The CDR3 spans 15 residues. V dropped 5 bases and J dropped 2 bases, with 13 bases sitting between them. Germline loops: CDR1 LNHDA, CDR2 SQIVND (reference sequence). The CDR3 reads CASSPLQRTYNEQFF. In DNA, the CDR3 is TGTGCCAGTAGTCCCCTCCAGCGGACCTACAATGAGCAGTTCTTC.

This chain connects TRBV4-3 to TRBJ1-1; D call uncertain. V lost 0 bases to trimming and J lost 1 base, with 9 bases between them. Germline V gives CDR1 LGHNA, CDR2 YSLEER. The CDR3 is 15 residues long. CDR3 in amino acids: CASSQEPSGNTEAFF. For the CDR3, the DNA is TGCGCCAGCAGCCAAGAACCTTCGGGGAACACTGAAGCTTTCTTT.

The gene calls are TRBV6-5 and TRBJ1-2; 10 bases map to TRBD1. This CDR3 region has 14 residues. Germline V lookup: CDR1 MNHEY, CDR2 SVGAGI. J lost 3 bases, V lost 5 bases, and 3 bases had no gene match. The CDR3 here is CASSPGQGYYGYTF. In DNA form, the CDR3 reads TGTGCCAGCAGTCCGGGACAGGGGTACTATGGCTACACCTTC.

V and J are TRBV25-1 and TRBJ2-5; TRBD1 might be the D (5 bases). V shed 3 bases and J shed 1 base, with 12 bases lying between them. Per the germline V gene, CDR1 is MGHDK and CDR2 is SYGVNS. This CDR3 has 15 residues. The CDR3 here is CASSDPGLGQETQYF. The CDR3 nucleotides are TGTGCCAGCAGTGATCCAGGGTTGGGCCAAGAGACCCAGTACTTC.

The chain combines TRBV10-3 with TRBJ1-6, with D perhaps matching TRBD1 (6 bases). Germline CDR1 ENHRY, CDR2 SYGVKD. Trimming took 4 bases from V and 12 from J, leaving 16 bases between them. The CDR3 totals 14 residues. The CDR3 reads CAISAPGEMEPLHF. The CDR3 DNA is TGTGCCATCAGTGCACCAGGGGAAATGGAACCCCTCCACTTT.

CDR3 sequence (DNA): TGTGCCTGGAGTGGGGAGGGAGTCAATGGCTACACCTTC. Translation: CAWSGEGVNGYTF. The chain couples TRBV30 to TRBJ1-2; D uncertain. CDR3 length: 13 amino acids. Germline V gives CDR1 GTSNPN, CDR2 SVGIG (reference sequence). Trimming removed 1 base from V and 6 bases from J, with 12 bases in between.

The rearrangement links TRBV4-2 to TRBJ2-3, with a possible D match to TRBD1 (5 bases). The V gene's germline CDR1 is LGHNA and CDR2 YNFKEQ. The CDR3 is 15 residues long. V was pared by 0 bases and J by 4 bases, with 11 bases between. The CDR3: CASSQDPRVADTQYF. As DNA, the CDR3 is TGTGCCAGCAGCCAAGATCCCAGGGTCGCAGATACGCAGTATTTT.

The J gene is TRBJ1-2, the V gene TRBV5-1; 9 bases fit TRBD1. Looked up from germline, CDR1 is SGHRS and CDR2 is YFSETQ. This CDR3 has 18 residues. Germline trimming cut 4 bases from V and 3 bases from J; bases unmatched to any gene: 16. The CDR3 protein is CASSPTGTGFPPYYGYTF. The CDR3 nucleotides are TGCGCCAGCAGCCCAACCGGGACAGGGTTTCCGCCTTACTATGGCTACACCTTC.

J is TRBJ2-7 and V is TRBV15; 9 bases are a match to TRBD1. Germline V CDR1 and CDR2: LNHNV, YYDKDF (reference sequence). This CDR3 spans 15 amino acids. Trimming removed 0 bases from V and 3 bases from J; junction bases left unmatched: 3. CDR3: CATSRDPGQGYEQYF. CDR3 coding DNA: TGTGCCACCAGCAGAGATCCGGGACAGGGCTACGAGCAGTACTTC.

Written as DNA, the CDR3 is TGTGCTTCGACCCTAGGAGAGACCCAGTACTTC. Its translation is CASTLGETQYF. The rearrangement uses TRBV30 and TRBJ2-5; no reliable D call. There are 11 residues in the CDR3. In germline, CDR1 is GTSNPN, CDR2 SVGIG (reference sequence).

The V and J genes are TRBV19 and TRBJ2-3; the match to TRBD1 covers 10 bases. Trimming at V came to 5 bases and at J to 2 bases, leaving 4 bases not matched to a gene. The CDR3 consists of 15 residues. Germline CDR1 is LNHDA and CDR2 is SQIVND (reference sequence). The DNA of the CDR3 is TGTGCCAGTAGTTCCGGACAGGGGGACACAGATACGCAGTATTTT. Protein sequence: CASSSGQGDTDTQYF. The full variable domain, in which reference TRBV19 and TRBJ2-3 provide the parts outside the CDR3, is DGGITQSPKYLFRKEGQNVTLSCEQNLNHDAMYWYRQDPGQGLRLIYYSQIVNDFQKGDIAEGYSVSREKKESFPLTVTSAQKNPTAFYLCASSSGQGDTDTQYFGPGTRLTVL.

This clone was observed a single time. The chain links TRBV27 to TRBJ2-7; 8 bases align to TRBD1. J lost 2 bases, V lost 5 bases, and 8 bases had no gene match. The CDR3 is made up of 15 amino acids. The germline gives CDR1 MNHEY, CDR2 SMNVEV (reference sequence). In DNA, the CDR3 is TGTGCCAGCAGTGCTCGGACAGGGCGTCCCTACGAGCAGTACTTC. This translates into CASSARTGRPYEQYF.

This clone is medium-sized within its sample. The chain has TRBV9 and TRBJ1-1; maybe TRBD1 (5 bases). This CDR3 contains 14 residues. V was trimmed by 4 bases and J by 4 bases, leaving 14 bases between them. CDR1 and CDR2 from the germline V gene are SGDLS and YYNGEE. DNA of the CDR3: TGTGCCAGCAGCCGCTTTATCGGGGGCACTGAAGCTTTCTTT. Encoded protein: CASSRFIGGTEAFF.